This is a list of T cell receptor beta chains from one sample in a study of CD8+ T cells in alopecia areata. The data were produced by immunoSEQ multiplex PCR, yet TCRdb's version contains in-frame clones alone and is incomplete. The data show about 200,000 clones, around three fifths seen once. The sequenced sample was CD8+ T cells sorted from blood. These receptors originate from a human donor in good health. Both conserved end residues are part of each CDR3. Each record gives: V gene, D gene, clone size, J gene, CDR3 protein, CDR3 DNA. The D gene is left open where the match is weak. Clone size is not always given. Where it is, it says once, few, many or a class for expanded clones.

>TRBV7-6|-|-|TRBJ1-1
CASSLEVPATHEAFF
TGTGCCAGCAGCTTAGAAGTACCAGCGACCCACGAAGCTTTCTTT
>TRBV29-1|-|few|TRBJ2-6
CSAISGANVLTF
TGCAGCGCTATCTCTGGGGCCAACGTCCTGACTTTC
>TRBV28|TRBD2|-|TRBJ2-1
CASSLLAGDNEQFF
TGTGCCAGCAGTTTGCTAGCGGGGGACAATGAGCAGTTCTTC
>TRBV29-1|-|few|TRBJ2-4
CSVERLQAKNIQYF
TGCAGCGTTGAAAGGCTACAAGCCAAAAACATTCAGTACTTC
>TRBV30|-|-|TRBJ1-5
CAWSEGGSWPQHF
TGTGCCTGGAGTGAGGGGGGGTCCTGGCCCCAGCATTTT
>TRBV2|-|-|TRBJ1-3
CASQLSGNTIYF
TGTGCCAGCCAGCTCTCTGGAAACACCATATATTTT
>TRBV30|-|-|TRBJ2-1
CAWIRGGPEEFF
TGTGCCTGGATCCGAGGGGGTCCCGAGGAGTTCTTC
>TRBV28|-|-|TRBJ1-6
CASSLTGITAPLHF
TGTGCCAGCAGTTTAACAGGGATAACGGCACCCCTCCACTTT
>TRBV30|-|-|TRBJ1-2
CAWSRKGHEGYTF
TGTGCCTGGAGTAGGAAGGGACACGAAGGCTACACCTTC
>TRBV6-6|-|-|TRBJ2-3
CASRKTALASTDTQYF
TGTGCCAGCAGGAAGACAGCACTAGCTAGCACAGATACGCAGTATTTT
>TRBV7-8|-|-|TRBJ2-7
CASSSFAGQGGEQYF
TGTGCCAGCAGCTCGTTTGCTGGGCAGGGCGGCGAGCAGTACTTC
>TRBV2|-|-|TRBJ1-5
CASSEAGRARWGSNQPQHF
TGTGCCAGCAGTGAAGCGGGCAGGGCAAGGTGGGGTAGCAATCAGCCCCAGCATTTT
>TRBV5-4|-|-|TRBJ1-2
CASSFPQGGQYGYTF
TGTGCCAGCAGCTTCCCCCAGGGCGGCCAATATGGCTACACCTTC
>TRBV15|-|-|TRBJ1-1
CATRRQAPNTEAFF
TGTGCCACCAGACGACAGGCCCCGAACACTGAAGCTTTCTTT
>TRBV29-1|-|few|TRBJ1-2
CSVGDGYGYTF
TGCAGCGTCGGGGACGGATATGGCTACACCTTC
>TRBV27|TRBD1|-|TRBJ2-2
CASSTRDRNTGELFF
TGTGCCAGCAGTACCCGGGACAGAAACACCGGGGAGCTGTTTTTT
>TRBV29-1|TRBD1|once|TRBJ1-2
CSVEGQGYYGYTF
TGCAGCGTTGAGGGACAGGGATACTATGGCTACACCTTC
>TRBV29-1|-|-|TRBJ1-2
CSVEDRWEGGYGGYTF
TGCAGCGTTGAAGATCGGTGGGAAGGGGGATATGGAGGCTACACCTTC
>TRBV28|-|-|TRBJ2-3
CASSLIPIGVTDTQYF
TGTGCCAGCAGTCTAATCCCCATTGGGGTCACAGATACGCAGTATTTT
>TRBV7-2|-|-|TRBJ2-1
CASSFISYNEQFF
TGTGCCAGCAGCTTCATCTCCTACAATGAGCAGTTCTTC
>TRBV29-1|TRBD2|-|TRBJ2-2
CSVWSSGGRNTGELFF
TGCAGCGTTTGGTCGAGCGGGGGGCGGAACACCGGGGAGCTGTTTTTT
>TRBV20-1|-|-|TRBJ2-7
CSAGDSAEQYF
TGCAGTGCTGGGGACTCCGCCGAGCAGTACTTC
>TRBV27|TRBD1|-|TRBJ1-1
CASSALDRGQGAFF
TGTGCCAGCAGCGCTCTTGACAGGGGCCAGGGGGCTTTCTTT
>TRBV27|-|-|TRBJ2-3
CASSLIQGTDTQYF
TGTGCCAGCAGTTTAATCCAGGGAACAGATACGCAGTATTTT
>TRBV30|-|few|TRBJ2-1
CAWTRGDNEQFF
TGTGCCTGGACCCGCGGAGACAATGAGCAGTTCTTC
>TRBV6-1|TRBD2|-|TRBJ2-7
CASRGGSSYEQYF
TGTGCCAGCAGGGGCGGGAGCTCCTACGAGCAGTACTTC
>TRBV9|TRBD2|-|TRBJ2-1
CASSREEGPRNEQFF
TGTGCCAGCAGCCGGGAGGAGGGGCCCCGCAATGAGCAGTTCTTC
>TRBV2|TRBD1|-|TRBJ1-5
CASSKDRGGNQPQHF
TGTGCCAGCAGCAAAGACAGGGGGGGCAATCAGCCCCAGCATTTT
>TRBV4-1|-|-|TRBJ2-1
CASSQGPRDAYNEQFF
TGCGCCAGCAGCCAAGGGCCTCGAGACGCTTACAATGAGCAGTTCTTC
>TRBV6-1|TRBD1|-|TRBJ1-2
CASIGTGEGYTF
TGTGCCAGCATTGGGACAGGGGAGGGCTACACCTTC
>TRBV5-6|-|-|TRBJ2-1
CASSLDFRSYNEQFF
TGTGCCAGCAGCTTAGACTTTCGCTCCTACAATGAGCAGTTCTTC
>TRBV19|TRBD2|-|TRBJ2-2
CASSTSGGPNTGELFF
TGTGCCAGTTCGACTAGCGGGGGGCCCAACACCGGGGAGCTGTTTTTT
>TRBV27|-|-|TRBJ1-5
CASSYDSNQPQHF
TGTGCCAGCAGTTACGATAGCAATCAGCCCCAGCATTTT
>TRBV29-1|-|few|TRBJ2-3
CSVISLSTDTQYF
TGCAGCGTTATTTCACTTAGCACAGATACGCAGTATTTT
>TRBV30|TRBD1|-|TRBJ1-5
CAWRTGTVIGPQHF
TGTGCCTGGAGGACCGGGACAGTGATAGGACCCCAGCATTTT
>TRBV7-9|-|-|TRBJ2-7
CASSGWYAESSYEQYF
TGTGCCAGCAGCGGATGGTATGCGGAGAGCTCCTACGAGCAGTACTTC
>TRBV2|-|-|TRBJ2-5
CASSPDEGLETQYF
TGTGCCAGCAGTCCCGACGAGGGCCTAGAGACCCAGTACTTC
>TRBV5-1|TRBD2|-|TRBJ2-3
CASSRRGGATDTQYF
TGCGCCAGCAGCCGGCGCGGGGGAGCTACAGATACGCAGTATTTT
>TRBV7-9|-|few|TRBJ2-3
CASSRNDGEDPDTQYF
TGTGCCAGCAGCCGAAACGACGGCGAGGATCCAGATACGCAGTATTTT
>TRBV29-1|-|many|TRBJ2-7
CSVPGPGGLEQYF
TGCAGCGTGCCCGGTCCCGGGGGCCTCGAGCAGTACTTC
>TRBV7-6|-|-|TRBJ2-7
CASSLGRGSEQYF
TGTGCCAGCAGCTTAGGCCGCGGGTCCGAGCAGTACTTC
>TRBV30|TRBD1|few|TRBJ1-5
CAWSERTGLQPQHF
TGTGCCTGGAGCGAGAGGACAGGTCTTCAGCCCCAGCATTTT
>TRBV6-5|-|-|TRBJ1-1
CASREATEAFF
TGTGCCAGCAGGGAGGCCACTGAAGCTTTCTTT
>TRBV2|-|-|TRBJ2-7
CASKGGHTYEQYF
TGTGCCAGCAAGGGGGGACATACCTACGAGCAGTACTTC
>TRBV10-2|TRBD2|-|TRBJ2-1
CASSDLAGGLNGVDEQFF
TGCGCCAGCAGTGACCTAGCGGGGGGCTTAAATGGGGTAGATGAGCAGTTCTTC
>TRBV5-1|-|once|TRBJ2-3
CASSLESTDTQYF
TGCGCCAGCAGCTTGGAAAGCACAGATACGCAGTATTTT
>TRBV29-1|-|-|TRBJ2-5
CSVEKGRQETQYF
TGCAGCGTTGAGAAAGGGCGTCAAGAGACCCAGTACTTC
>TRBV2|-|-|TRBJ2-1
CASSGNRDYNEQFF
TGTGCCAGCAGTGGGAATAGGGACTACAATGAGCAGTTCTTC
>TRBV30|-|-|TRBJ2-6
CAWEGSGLGANVLTF
TGTGCCTGGGAGGGGTCGGGTCTTGGGGCCAACGTCCTGACTTTC
>TRBV27|-|-|TRBJ1-2
CASSFTGYYGYTF
TGTGCCAGCAGTTTCACAGGGTACTATGGCTACACCTTC
>TRBV20-1|-|few|TRBJ2-3
CSAGTDTQYF
TGCAGTGCTGGCACAGATACGCAGTATTTT
>TRBV25-1|TRBD2|few|TRBJ2-5
CASRKRLAGGQETQYF
TGTGCCAGCAGGAAGAGACTAGCGGGGGGCCAAGAGACCCAGTACTTC
>TRBV5-4|-|-|TRBJ1-6
CASSSQASGSPLHF
TGTGCCAGCAGCTCCCAGGCCTCCGGTTCACCCCTCCACTTT
>TRBV4-1|-|few|TRBJ2-1
CASSQLEGSEQFF
TGCGCCAGCAGCCAGTTAGAGGGGTCTGAGCAGTTCTTC
>TRBV7-8|-|once|TRBJ2-2
CASSEPGELFF
TGTGCCAGCAGTGAACCGGGGGAGCTGTTTTTT
>TRBV5-6|-|-|TRBJ2-1
CASSLVAREQFF
TGTGCCAGCAGCTTGGTTGCACGAGAGCAGTTCTTC
>TRBV4-1|TRBD2|once|TRBJ2-1
CASSQGRSGGSYNEQFF
TGCGCCAGCAGCCAAGGGCGTAGCGGGGGCTCCTACAATGAGCAGTTCTTC
>TRBV25-1|TRBD1|few|TRBJ2-7
CASSEGTGESDEQYF
TGTGCCAGCAGTGAAGGAACAGGGGAGTCCGACGAGCAGTACTTC
>TRBV15|-|-|TRBJ1-5
CATSRDQALNQPQHF
TGTGCCACCAGCAGAGATCAGGCTCTCAATCAGCCCCAGCATTTT